This TCR beta chain was retrieved from a study of T cells in Graves' hyperthyroidism and ophthalmopathy. Notes on this clonotype: A read error may account for a junction end that differs from germline.

Orbital computed tomography and thyroid ultrasound, together with serum TRAb and thyroxine and clinical symptoms, were used for diagnoses. Sampled blood dates from first hyperthyroidism diagnosis, and it precedes any ophthalmopathy symptoms. Using RNA transcripts as the source, TCR beta CDR3 regions were amplified. HTBI primers drove first-round RT-PCR of the TCR CDR3. TCRdb re-called the multiplex PCR reads with MiXCR, one entry per CDR3 protein. Of 730,000 or so distinct CDR3 sequences detected, around 19% appear once; the ten largest clones hold around 17%. The receptor's source is a woman in her forties or fifties with Graves' hyperthyroidism that later progressed to Graves' ophthalmopathy. Source material: blood.

This CDR3 reads CATRDGNQPQHF. DNA for the CDR3: TGCGCCACCAGGGATGGCAATCAGCCCCAGCATTTT. The V call is TRBV6-1, the J call TRBJ1-5; the D gene is possibly TRBD1 (5 bases). This CDR3 comprises 12 residues. CDR1 and CDR2 (germline): MNHNS, SASEGT.